This TCR beta chain was observed in a study of T and B cells in COVID-19 patients. V shed 3 bases and J shed 3 bases, with 13 bases lying between them. The CDR3 is 15 amino acids. From germline, CDR1 is MNHNY and CDR2 SVGAGI (reference sequence). Multiplex PCR with BIOMED2 TRB-A/B primer pools amplified TRB rearrangements. TCRdb used MiXCR to reprocess the multiplex PCR reads, holding one entry per CDR3 protein. The sample includes thousands of distinct CDR3 sequences, 30% to 40% of them seen just once. From blood, about 240-550 ng of genomic DNA served as TRB template. This clonotype occurred a few times.

Sample: blood. This receptor was taken from a human donor who had recovered from COVID-19. J is TRBJ2-3 and V is TRBV6-6; no definite D call. In DNA, the CDR3 is TGTGCCAGCAGTTATCCCGGAATCGGGACAGATACGCAGTATTTT. This gives the protein CASSYPGIGTDTQYF.